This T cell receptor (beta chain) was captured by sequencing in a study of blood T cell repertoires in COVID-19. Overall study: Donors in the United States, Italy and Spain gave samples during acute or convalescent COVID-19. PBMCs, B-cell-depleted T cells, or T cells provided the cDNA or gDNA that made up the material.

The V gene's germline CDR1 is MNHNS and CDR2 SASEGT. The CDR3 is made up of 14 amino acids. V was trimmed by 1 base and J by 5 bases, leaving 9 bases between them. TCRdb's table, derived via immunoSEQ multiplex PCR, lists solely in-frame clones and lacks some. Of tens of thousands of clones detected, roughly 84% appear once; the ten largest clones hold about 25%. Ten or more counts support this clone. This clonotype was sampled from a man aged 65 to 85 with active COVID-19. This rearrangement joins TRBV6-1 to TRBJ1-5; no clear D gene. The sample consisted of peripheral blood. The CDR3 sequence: CASSEGIPDQPQHF. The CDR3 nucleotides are TGTGCCAGCAGTGAAGGAATTCCGGATCAGCCCCAGCATTTT.